The 23 T cell receptor beta chains below were found in one sample sequenced in a study of regulatory T cells in long-lasting Graves disease. Sequencing libraries for TCR beta were prepared with iRepertoire HTBI primers and Arm-PCR of CDR3 regions. TCRdb re-called the multiplex PCR reads through MiXCR, storing one row per CDR3 protein. Of about 470,000 distinct CDR3 sequences in the sample, 20% to 25% were seen once. Indicated time point: persistent/refractory GD, antithyroid drugs over 5 years with positive TRAb. With RNA extracted from PBMCs as input, the TCR library was made. Sequencing was performed on peripheral blood mononuclear cells (PBMCs), taken when the disease was refractory, from a patient treated with antithyroid drugs. The receptor source for this set is a female donor with Graves disease.

This clonotype was detected a few times. The chain recombines TRBV20-1 with TRBJ2-7; 9 bases map to TRBD1. The trim removed 0 bases at V and 3 bases at J, leaving 6 bases unmatched. Germline CDR1 and CDR2: DFQATT and SNEGSKA (reference sequence). The CDR3 spans 15 residues. The CDR3 region has the DNA TGCAGTGCTAGAGATAGGGGACAGGGAGTCTACGAGCAGTACTTC. Its translation: CSARDRGQGVYEQYF.

In its sample, this clonotype was seen many times. J is TRBJ1-1 and V is TRBV28, with D hard to call. V was clipped by 3 bases and J by 0 bases, with 11 bases between them. Germline-derived CDR1 and CDR2 are MDHEN and SYDVKM. There are 15 residues in the CDR3. The CDR3, as DNA: TGTGCCAGCAGTTTGTTCGAGGGCGTGAACACTGAAGCTTTCTTT. The encoded protein is CASSLFEGVNTEAFF.

A few counts support this clonotype. The V gene is TRBV30, the J gene TRBJ1-1; a weak D match, TRBD1 (6 bases). Trimming left V 3 bases short and J 5 bases short, with 13 bases between. The CDR3 runs 13 residues. From germline, CDR1 is GTSNPN and CDR2 SVGIG (reference sequence). The CDR3 DNA follows: TGTGCCTGGAGGCCCAGGGGAGGAACTGAAGCTTTCTTT. Residues: CAWRPRGGTEAFF. The full variable domain, its missing parts supplied by reference TRBV30 and TRBJ1-1, is SQTIHQWPATLVQPVGSPLSLECTVEGTSNPNLYWYRQAAGRGLQLLFYSVGIGQISSEVPQNLSASRPQDRQFILSSKKLLLSDSGFYLCAWRPRGGTEAFFGQGTRLTVV.

This chain uses TRBV5-1 with TRBJ1-1; TRBD1 might be the D (6 bases). Between the trimmed V and J ends, which lost 0 bases and 5 bases, there was a span of 20 bases. The CDR3 is 17 amino acids. Per the germline V gene, CDR1 is SGHRS and CDR2 is YFSETQ. The CDR3 coding sequence is TGCGCCAGCAGCTTGGAATGGGGGCCGCTTTCGCAGACTGAAGCTTTCTTT. This codes for CASSLEWGPLSQTEAFF.

This clonotype was found many times. V usage is TRBV2 and J usage is TRBJ1-1, with no clear D. From germline, CDR1 is SNHLY and CDR2 FYNNEI. The CDR3 sequence is 16 residues long. The V end was cut by 4 bases, the J end by 0 bases, with 15 bases between. The chain's CDR3 is CASSVGTVRMNTEAFF. The CDR3 DNA reads TGTGCCAGCAGTGTTGGAACAGTACGTATGAACACTGAAGCTTTCTTT.

This clonotype was detected ten times or more. This chain uses TRBV27 with TRBJ1-4; D possibly corresponds to TRBD1 (5 bases). The CDR3 totals 14 residues. CDR1 and CDR2 (germline): MNHEY, SMNVEV (reference sequence). The V and J ends lost 6 bases and 0 bases respectively, with 8 bases between them. CDR3 in DNA: TGTGCCAGCAGACGAGGGGCAACTAATGAAAAACTGTTTTTT. Translating gives CASRRGATNEKLFF.

This clonotype has at least ten counts. The V call is TRBV27, the J call TRBJ2-7; 8 bases are shared with TRBD2. CDR3 length: 16 residues. CDR1 and CDR2 (germline): MNHEY, SMNVEV (reference sequence). Trimming removed 4 bases from V and 2 bases from J; junction bases left unmatched: 10. CDR3 coding DNA: TGTGCCAGCAGTTCAATCGGGACTAGTGGGGCCTACGAGCAGTACTTC. Amino acids: CASSSIGTSGAYEQYF.

Ten or more counts support this clonotype. Germline is not matched at one junction end, which may reflect a read error. The chain is built from TRBV27 and TRBJ2-7, with 7 positions matching TRBD2. The germline V gene has CDR1 MNHEY and CDR2 SMNVEV (reference sequence). The CDR3 consists of 15 residues. The CDR3 DNA reads TGTGCCAGCAGTTTAGTAGCGGGTCCTACCTACGAGCAGTGCTTC. Translating it yields CASSLVAGPTYEQCF.

The sample holds many counts of this clonotype. This rearrangement joins TRBV12-3 or TRBV12-4 to TRBJ1-5; no clear D. V was trimmed by 6 bases and J by 5 bases, leaving 8 bases between them. The CDR3 runs 12 residues. CDR3 DNA sequence: TGTGCCAGCAGGTCCATTGATCAGCCCCAGCATTTT. Translating gives CASRSIDQPQHF.

This clonotype was seen just once. A much larger clone sits a single nucleotide away, making a read error possible. The chain couples TRBV7-9 to TRBJ1-2, with a tentative D call TRBD1 (6 bases). The CDR3 runs 14 residues. The germline V and J ends were trimmed by 0 bases and 2 bases, with 7 bases remaining between them. Germline CDR1 is SEHNR and CDR2 is FQNEAQ (reference sequence). The CDR3 bases are TGTGCCAGCAGCTTAGCCCAGGGGAACTATGGCTACACCTTC. Encoded protein: CASSLAQGNYGYTF.

This clonotype was counted many times. This chain connects TRBV28 to TRBJ2-7, with TRBD2 matching over 9 bases. The V segment lost 6 bases and the J segment 4 bases; nucleotides outside the gene matches: 10. Germline values: CDR1 MDHEN, CDR2 SYDVKM. The CDR3 length is 15 residues. CDR3 bases: TGTGCCAGCAGACCTTATAGCGGGAGAGGGTACGAGCAGTACTTC. It is translated as CASRPYSGRGYEQYF. The full variable domain, completed using reference TRBV28 and TRBJ2-7, is DVKVTQSSRYLVKRTGEKVFLECVQDMDHENMFWYRQDPGLGLRLIYFSYDVKMKEKGDIPEGYSVSREKKERFSLILESASTNQTSMYLCASRPYSGRGYEQYFGPGTRLTVT.

The chain employs TRBV12-3 or TRBV12-4 and TRBJ2-7, with 15 nucleotides matching TRBD2. After removal of 5 bases from V and 0 bases from J, the junction contained 5 bases not matched to a gene. This CDR3 region has 17 residues. The CDR3 DNA is TGTGCCAGCAGTCAGGGACTAGCGGGAGGCCACTCCTACGAGCAGTACTTC. Protein sequence: CASSQGLAGGHSYEQYF.

The chain employs TRBV7-9 and TRBJ2-7; 10 bases match TRBD1. The CDR3 is 14 residues long. The germline gives CDR1 SEHNR, CDR2 FQNEAQ (reference sequence). V lost 5 bases to trimming and J lost 5 bases; unmatched junction nucleotides: 6. In DNA, the CDR3 is TGTGCCAGCAGCCGACAGGGGGCTATTAACGAGCAGTACTTC. Its protein product is CASSRQGAINEQYF.

The sample holds one count of this clonotype. The rearrangement uses TRBV2 and TRBJ2-5; 13 bases agree with TRBD2. The J call could be wrong; TRBJ2-1 is a better fit for the DNA end. CDR1 SNHLY and CDR2 FYNNEI come from the germline V gene. CDR3 length: 14 amino acids. Here the CDR3 DNA reads TGTGCCAGCAGTACTAGCGGGGGGGGCGATGAGCAGTTCTTC. It is translated as CASSTSGGGDEQFF.

This chain uses TRBV4-1 with TRBJ1-1, with a tentative D call TRBD1 (6 bases). This CDR3 is built from 16 residues. Germline V gene data show CDR1 as MGHRA and CDR2 as YSYEKL. V was cut by 1 base and J by 1 base, with 13 bases left in between. This CDR3 reads CASSQVIGQRNTEAFF. Here the CDR3 DNA reads TGCGCCAGCAGCCAAGTAATTGGACAGCGGAACACTGAAGCTTTCTTT.

At least ten counts were recorded for this clonotype. The rearrangement links TRBV5-1 to TRBJ2-6, with D tentatively TRBD1 (6 bases). CDR1 is SGHRS and CDR2 is YFSETQ in the germline V gene. V lost 4 bases and J lost 5, with 13 bases in between. The CDR3 length is 15 residues. CDR3 coding DNA: TGCGCCAGCAGCGAGGGGGTGGTAAGGGCCAACGTCCTGACTTTC. Amino acid sequence: CASSEGVVRANVLTF.

This clonotype has at least ten counts. The rearrangement uses TRBV24-1 and TRBJ2-7; D uncertain. CDR3 length equals 14 residues. Germline values: CDR1 KGHDR, CDR2 SFDVKD. V gave up 5 bases and J gave up 2 bases, with 12 bases separating them. CDR3 loop: CATSVQIIPYEQYF. CDR3 coding DNA: TGTGCCACCAGTGTTCAGATAATTCCCTACGAGCAGTACTTC.

The V gene is TRBV7-9, the J gene TRBJ2-5; no clear D gene. Germline CDR1 SEHNR, CDR2 FQNEAQ (reference sequence). The ends were cut back, 3 bases at V and 2 bases at J, with 7 bases in the middle. The CDR3 is 13 residues long. In DNA, the CDR3 is TGTGCCAGCAGCTTTGAATCGCAAGAGACCCAGTACTTC. Translated, it gives CASSFESQETQYF.

This clonotype was observed many times. This chain links TRBV2 with TRBJ1-5; D gene ambiguous. In germline, CDR1 is SNHLY, CDR2 FYNNEI. The CDR3 totals 14 residues. Trimming removed 4 bases at V and 2 bases at J, with 9 bases between. The DNA of the CDR3 is TGTGCCAGCAGTGGGCCCTTCGGCAATCAGCCCCAGCATTTT. Amino acids: CASSGPFGNQPQHF.

This clonotype was counted ten times or more. The CDR3 DNA is TGTGCCAGCAGTCCTCAGCAGAACACTGAAGCTTTCTTT. The encoded protein is CASSPQQNTEAFF. The chain employs TRBV6-1 and TRBJ1-1; D gene unclear. V lost 5 bases to trimming and J lost 1 base, with 8 bases between them. The germline V gene encodes CDR1 MNHNS and CDR2 SASEGT. The CDR3 covers 13 residues.

This clonotype was seen ten or more times. The chain carries TRBV28 and TRBJ2-6; D gene ambiguous. Trimming shortened V by 7 bases and J by 2 bases, and 9 bases separated the two germline ends. The CDR3 is made up of 14 amino acids. Germline V lookup: CDR1 MDHEN, CDR2 SYDVKM. The DNA of the CDR3 is TGTGCCAGCATGGCTCGCACTGGGGCCAACGTCCTGACTTTC. It is translated as CASMARTGANVLTF.

The rearrangement links TRBV20-1 to TRBJ2-2; maybe TRBD1 (7 bases). Trimming cost V 0 bases and J 1 base, with 12 bases left between them. The CDR3 has 16 residues. Germline values: CDR1 DFQATT, CDR2 SNEGSKA (reference sequence). CDR3 region: CSARDIQGGNTGELFF. The DNA of the CDR3 is TGCAGTGCTAGAGATATTCAGGGGGGGAACACCGGGGAGCTGTTTTTT.

This clonotype was seen ten or more times. This chain links TRBV28 with TRBJ1-1; weak D call: TRBD1 (6 bases). The CDR3 has 13 amino acids. Trimming stripped 5 bases from V and 10 bases from J, with 17 bases between. The germline V gene has CDR1 MDHEN and CDR2 SYDVKM. The CDR3 loop reads CASSLTGHPRAFF. The CDR3 nucleotides are TGTGCCAGCAGTCTAACGGGACACCCCAGAGCTTTCTTT.